This is a list of T cell receptor beta chains from one sample in a study of T-cell reconstitution after alpha-beta-depleted transplantation in children. A single record per CDR3 protein comes from TCRdb applying MiXCR to the PCR reads. The data show a few hundred thousand distinct CDR3 sequences, about 25% seen once. Sample: PBMCs, taken before TCRalphabeta/CD19-depleted stem cell transplant. The receptors stem from a girl aged 2-10 years with Fanconi anemia, due to receive a stem cell transplant. Both conserved end residues are part of each CDR3. D genes are given only for firm matches.

j_gene	v_gene	d_gene	CDR3aa
TRBJ2-5	TRBV7-2	-	CASSLVAKKNFQYF
TRBJ2-7	TRBV4-1	-	CASSQEWGRNLREQYF
TRBJ2-3	TRBV5-5	TRBD2	CASSLAVGGLLLGDTQYF
TRBJ2-5	TRBV29-1	-	CSVDGLRVETQYF
TRBJ2-2	TRBV2	TRBD2	CASSFIAGGTGELFF
TRBJ2-7	TRBV29-1	-	CSVTGTLLYEQYF
TRBJ2-1	TRBV2	TRBD2	CASSSLADNEQFF
TRBJ2-3	TRBV10-3	-	CAISESALLTDTQYF
TRBJ2-7	TRBV18	TRBD2	CASSPLLGLAREQYF
TRBJ2-1	TRBV12-3/TRBV12-4	-	CASSSRANEQFF
TRBJ2-3	TRBV6-4	TRBD2	CASSGGGATDTQYF
TRBJ1-6	TRBV28	-	CASRTNDSPLHF
TRBJ2-5	TRBV20-1	TRBD1	CSTHHFSGTGYQETQYF
TRBJ1-1	TRBV29-1	-	CSVGPTGTQTFAEAFF